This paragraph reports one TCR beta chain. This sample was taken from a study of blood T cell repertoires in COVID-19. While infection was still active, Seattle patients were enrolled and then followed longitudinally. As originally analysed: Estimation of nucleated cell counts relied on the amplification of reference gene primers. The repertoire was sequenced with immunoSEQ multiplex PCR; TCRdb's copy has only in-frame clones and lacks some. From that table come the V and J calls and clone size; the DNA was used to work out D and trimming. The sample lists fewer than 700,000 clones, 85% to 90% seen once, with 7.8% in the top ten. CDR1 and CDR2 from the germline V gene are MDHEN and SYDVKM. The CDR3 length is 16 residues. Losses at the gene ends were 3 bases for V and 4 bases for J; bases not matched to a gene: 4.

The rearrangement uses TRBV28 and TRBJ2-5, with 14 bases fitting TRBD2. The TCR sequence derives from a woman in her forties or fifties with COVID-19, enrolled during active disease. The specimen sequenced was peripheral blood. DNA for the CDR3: TGTGCCAGCAGTTTTTGGACTAGCGGGGGGAGAGAGACCCAGTACTTC. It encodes CASSFWTSGGRETQYF. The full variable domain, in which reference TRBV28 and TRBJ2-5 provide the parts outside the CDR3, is DVKVTQSSRYLVKRTGEKVFLECVQDMDHENMFWYRQDPGLGLRLIYFSYDVKMKEKGDIPEGYSVSREKKERFSLILESASTNQTSMYLCASSFWTSGGRETQYFGPGTRLLVL.